Following are 19 T cell receptor beta chains from one sample sequenced in a study of blood T cells in healthy people across ages. Sample-barcoded 5' priming and a J-beta primer mix drove a second PCR of about 6 to 12 cycles. TCRdb re-derived calls from the 5' RACE reads in MiXCR, one entry per CDR3 protein. The table records some 760,000 distinct CDR3 sequences, around a quarter of them present only once. This sample also belongs to another study, concerning T cells of mothers and their children.

The sequencing input was blood. The receptors come from a boy younger than 18 in good health.

This clonotype came up a few times. This chain links TRBV6-5 with TRBJ2-5; no definite D call. The DNA end is a closer match to TRBJ2-7, so the J assignment may be wrong. This CDR3 is built from 13 residues. The germline gives CDR1 MNHEY, CDR2 SVGAGI. The CDR3 here is CASSYGENYEQYF. CDR3 bases: TGTGCCAGCAGTTATGGGGAAAACTACGAGCAGTACTTC.

The chain joins TRBV9 to TRBJ2-3, with D perhaps assigned TRBD1 or TRBD2 (5 bases each). This CDR3 has 15 residues. Germline V gene data show CDR1 as SGDLS and CDR2 as YYNGEE. Between the trimmed V and J ends, which lost 2 bases and 5 bases, there was a span of 15 bases. As DNA, the CDR3 is TGTGCCAGCAGCGTCTGGGGGAGAGGGGAAGATACGCAGTATTTT. It specifies CASSVWGRGEDTQYF.

The sample holds a few counts of this clonotype. The germline gene is not matched at one end of the junction; a read error may be the cause. The chain recombines TRBV12-3 or TRBV12-4 with TRBJ1-2; D is uncertain. The length of the CDR3 is 12 residues. The CDR3 region is CASSPLNPSYTF. CDR3 sequence (DNA): TGTGCCAGCAGTCCACTAAACCCGAGCTACACATTC.

V usage is TRBV5-5 and J usage is TRBJ2-1; TRBD2 is a possible D gene (6 bases). The CDR3 runs to 13 residues. V was cut by 6 bases and J by 5 bases, with 12 bases left in between. Germline CDR1 SGHKS, CDR2 YYEKEE (reference sequence). In nucleotides, the CDR3 is TGTGCCAGCACCAGCGGGCTACACAATGAGCAGTTCTTC. This gives the protein CASTSGLHNEQFF.

The V gene is TRBV6-1, the J gene TRBJ1-1; D gene ambiguous. Trimming shortened V by 7 bases and J by 4 bases, and 13 bases separated the two germline ends. The CDR3 totals 13 residues. Germline CDR1 and CDR2: MNHNS and SASEGT. CDR3: CASTITRSTEAFF. Here the CDR3 DNA reads TGTGCCAGCACGATAACCAGGAGCACTGAAGCTTTCTTT.

The rearrangement joins TRBV7-9 to TRBJ2-3; D unresolved. Per the germline V gene, CDR1 is SEHNR and CDR2 is FQNEAQ (reference sequence). Trimming took off 5 bases at V and 6 bases at J, with 15 bases between the two ends. The length of the CDR3 is 14 residues. This chain's CDR3 is CASSLTVEGDTQYF. The DNA for the CDR3 is TGTGCCAGCAGCCTGACTGTGGAAGGGGATACGCAGTATTTT.

The chain couples TRBV7-9 to TRBJ2-5, with 7 positions matching TRBD1. The J call may be faulty, since TRBJ2-1 better matches the DNA end. This CDR3 comprises 14 residues. CDR1 and CDR2 from the germline V gene are SEHNR and FQNEAQ (reference sequence). The CDR3 spells CASSTSTGDNEQFF. CDR3 in DNA: TGTGCCAGCAGCACCTCAACAGGGGACAATGAGCAGTTCTTC.

This chain connects TRBV12-3 or TRBV12-4 to TRBJ1-5; D ambiguous. The CDR3 is 14 amino acids. The ends were cut back, 2 bases at V and 0 bases at J, with 5 bases in the middle. The CDR3 spells CASSLSASNQPQHF. DNA of the CDR3: TGTGCCAGCAGTTTATCGGCTAGCAATCAGCCCCAGCATTTT.

This clonotype was observed a handful of times. This rearrangement joins TRBV3-1 to TRBJ2-5; TRBD1 might be the D (6 bases). Germline V lookup: CDR1 LGHDT, CDR2 YNNKEL (reference sequence). The CDR3 sequence is 15 residues long. The V end lost 4 bases, the J end lost 1 base, and 13 bases lay between the germline ends. CDR3 sequence reads: CASSRDSRGQETQYF. The CDR3 DNA reads as TGTGCCAGCAGCCGGGATAGCAGGGGCCAAGAGACCCAGTACTTC.

The chain has TRBV27 and TRBJ2-7; tentatively, D is TRBD2 (6 bases). The CDR3 is 13 residues long. Trimming took 8 bases from V and 5 from J, leaving 16 bases between them. CDR1 is MNHEY and CDR2 is SMNVEV in the germline V gene (reference sequence). The DNA of the CDR3 is TGTGCCAGCCCGGAGGGCCGTTACGACGAGCAGTACTTC. This translates into CASPEGRYDEQYF.

This clonotype was seen a handful of times. CDR3 DNA: TGTGCCAGCAGCGAACAAGGGGTCCAAGAGACCCAGTACTTC. Protein product: CASSEQGVQETQYF. The V call is TRBV9, the J call TRBJ2-5, with TRBD1 as a possible D gene (5 bases). The germline V and J ends were trimmed by 3 bases and 1 base, with 10 bases remaining between them. From germline, CDR1 is SGDLS and CDR2 YYNGEE. CDR3 length: 14 residues.

There are a few counts of this clonotype. V is TRBV7-3 and J is TRBJ2-3; TRBD1 aligns across 8 bases. The CDR3 extends over 17 amino acids. V lost 5 bases, J lost 7 bases, and 17 bases stayed unmatched. Germline values: CDR1 SGHTA, CDR2 FQGTGA. Here the CDR3 reads CASSREARGRPSNTQYF. CDR3 sequence (DNA): TGTGCCAGCAGCAGAGAGGCCAGGGGGCGGCCGTCAAATACGCAGTATTTT.

This clonotype occurred a few times. J is TRBJ2-6 and V is TRBV4-1; 8 nucleotides line up with TRBD1. From germline, CDR1 is MGHRA and CDR2 YSYEKL. This CDR3 spans 20 amino acids. Germline trimming cut 1 base from V and 0 bases from J; bases unmatched to any gene: 11. CDR3 amino acids: CASSQASSRDRSSGANVLTF. CDR3 nucleotide sequence: TGCGCCAGCAGCCAAGCGTCATCGAGGGACAGGAGCTCTGGGGCCAACGTCCTGACTTTC.

J is TRBJ1-2 and V is TRBV6-6; TRBD1 matches 9 bases. This CDR3 contains 15 residues. CDR1 is MNHNY and CDR2 is SVGAGI in the germline V gene (reference sequence). Trimming at V came to 0 bases and at J to 5 bases, leaving 4 bases not matched to a gene. The CDR3 coding sequence is TGTGCCAGCAGTTACTCAACCGGACAGGGGTATGGCTACACCTTC. As protein: CASSYSTGQGYGYTF.

Ten or more counts support this clonotype. The V gene is TRBV7-2, the J gene TRBJ2-1; no clear D gene. V shed 1 base and J shed 10 bases, with 5 bases lying between them. The CDR3 length is 11 residues. The V gene's germline CDR1 is SGHTA and CDR2 FQGNSA. The CDR3 DNA reads as TGTGCCAGCAGCTTAGGCTGGGAGCAGTTCTTC. Encoded protein: CASSLGWEQFF.

The chain combines TRBV5-1 with TRBJ2-5, with 9 bases lining up with TRBD1. The J call may be in error: the DNA end matches TRBJ2-7 better. Germline values: CDR1 SGHRS, CDR2 YFSETQ. The CDR3 runs 14 residues. CDR3 amino acids: CASSFGTGFYEQYF. The CDR3 DNA sequence: TGCGCCAGCAGCTTCGGGACAGGGTTTTACGAGCAGTACTTC.

The rearrangement links TRBV6-2 or TRBV6-3 to TRBJ1-4; D remains unclear. V lost 2 bases to trimming and J lost 7 bases, with 11 bases between them. Germline V CDR1 and CDR2: MNHEY, SVGEGT. The CDR3 runs 14 residues. The CDR3 sequence: CASSYLVAGEKLFF. CDR3 in DNA: TGTGCCAGCAGTTACCTGGTAGCGGGTGAAAAACTGTTTTTT.

The rearrangement joins TRBV19 to TRBJ2-5; no clear D gene. V dropped 5 bases and J dropped 2 bases, with 12 bases sitting between them. This CDR3 is 14 amino acids long. Per germline, CDR1 LNHDA and CDR2 SQIVND (reference sequence). The CDR3 protein is CASSADTLQETQYF. CDR3 nucleotides: TGTGCCAGTAGTGCCGACACTCTACAAGAGACCCAGTACTTC.

This clonotype has just a few counts. The chain has TRBV12-5 and TRBJ2-1, with D possibly matching TRBD1 (6 bases). Per the germline V gene, CDR1 is LGHNT and CDR2 is FRNRAP. CDR3 length equals 15 residues. Trimming removed 7 bases from V and 0 bases from J, with 13 bases in between. CDR3 nucleotide sequence: TGTGCTAGTGTTCCCACAGGGAGCTCCTACAATGAGCAGTTCTTC. Residues: CASVPTGSSYNEQFF. Full variable domain (remainder filled in from reference TRBV12-5 and TRBJ2-1): DARVTQTPRHKVTEMGQEVTMRCQPILGHNTVFWYRQTMMQGLELLAYFRNRAPLDDSGMPKDRFSAEMPDATLATLKIQPSEPRDSAVYFCASVPTGSSYNEQFFGPGTRLTVL.